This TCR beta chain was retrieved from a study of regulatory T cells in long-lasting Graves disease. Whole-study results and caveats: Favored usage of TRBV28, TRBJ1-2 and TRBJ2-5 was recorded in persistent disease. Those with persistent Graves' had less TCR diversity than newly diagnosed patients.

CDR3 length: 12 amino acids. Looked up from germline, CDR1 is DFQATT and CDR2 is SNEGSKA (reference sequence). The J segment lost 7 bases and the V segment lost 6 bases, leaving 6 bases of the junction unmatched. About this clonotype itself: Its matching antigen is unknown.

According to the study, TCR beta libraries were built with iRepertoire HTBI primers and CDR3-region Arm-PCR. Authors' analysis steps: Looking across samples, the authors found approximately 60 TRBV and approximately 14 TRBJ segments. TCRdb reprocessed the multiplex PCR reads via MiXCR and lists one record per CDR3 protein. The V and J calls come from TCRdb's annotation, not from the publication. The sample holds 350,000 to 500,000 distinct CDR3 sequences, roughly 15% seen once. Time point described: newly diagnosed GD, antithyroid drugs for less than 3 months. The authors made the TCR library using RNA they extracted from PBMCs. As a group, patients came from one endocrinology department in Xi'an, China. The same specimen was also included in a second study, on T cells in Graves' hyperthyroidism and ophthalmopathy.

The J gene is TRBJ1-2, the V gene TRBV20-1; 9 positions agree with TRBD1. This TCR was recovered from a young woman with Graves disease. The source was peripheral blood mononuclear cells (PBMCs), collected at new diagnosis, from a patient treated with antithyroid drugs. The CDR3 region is CSAGQGNSGYTF. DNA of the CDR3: TGCAGTGCCGGACAGGGGAACAGTGGCTACACCTTC.